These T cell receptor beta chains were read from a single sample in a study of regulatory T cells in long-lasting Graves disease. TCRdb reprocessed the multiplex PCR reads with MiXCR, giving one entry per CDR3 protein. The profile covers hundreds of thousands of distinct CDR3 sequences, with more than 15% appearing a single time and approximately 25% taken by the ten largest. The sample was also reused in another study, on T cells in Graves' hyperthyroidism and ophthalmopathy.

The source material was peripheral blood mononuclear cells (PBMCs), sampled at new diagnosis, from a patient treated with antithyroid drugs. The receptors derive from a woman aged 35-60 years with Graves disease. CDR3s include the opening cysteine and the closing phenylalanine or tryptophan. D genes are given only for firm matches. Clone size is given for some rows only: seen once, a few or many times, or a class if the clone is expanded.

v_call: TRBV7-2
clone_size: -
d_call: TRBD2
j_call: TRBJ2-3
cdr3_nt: TGTGCCAGCAGCTCAGGACTAGCGGGAATTCGCACAGATACGCAGTATTTT
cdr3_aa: CASSSGLAGIRTDTQYF

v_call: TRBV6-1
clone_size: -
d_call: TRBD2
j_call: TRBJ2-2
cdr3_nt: TGTGCCAGCAGTATACGGACTAGCGGCGGGGAGCTGTTTTTT
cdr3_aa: CASSIRTSGGELFF

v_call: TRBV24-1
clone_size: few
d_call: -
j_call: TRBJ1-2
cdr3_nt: TGTGCCACCAGTGATTTAGGTGGCTACACCTTC
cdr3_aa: CATSDLGGYTF

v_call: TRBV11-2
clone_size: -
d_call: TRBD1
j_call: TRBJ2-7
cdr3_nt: TGTGCCAGCAGCTTAGATACGGACAGGGCCGAGCAGTACTTC
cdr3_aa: CASSLDTDRAEQYF

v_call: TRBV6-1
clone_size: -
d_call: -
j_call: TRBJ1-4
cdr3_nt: TGTGCCAGCAGTGAAGACAGGGTTAATGAAAAACTGTTTTTT
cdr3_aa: CASSEDRVNEKLFF

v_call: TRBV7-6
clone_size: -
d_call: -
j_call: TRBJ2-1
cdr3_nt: TGTGCCAGCAGCACCCGATACGACAGGAAAATAAATGAGCAGTTCTTC
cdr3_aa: CASSTRYDRKINEQFF

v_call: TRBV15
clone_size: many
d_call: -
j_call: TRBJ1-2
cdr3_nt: TGTGCCACCAGCAGCCCAAGGAGGGACCGAAGTTACTATGGCTACACCTTC
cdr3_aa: CATSSPRRDRSYYGYTF

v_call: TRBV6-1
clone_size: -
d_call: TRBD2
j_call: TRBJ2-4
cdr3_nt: TGTGCCAGCAGGGCGGGGGGTATAGCCAAAAACATTCAGTACTTC
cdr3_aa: CASRAGGIAKNIQYF

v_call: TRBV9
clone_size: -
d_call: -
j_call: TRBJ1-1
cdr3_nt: TGTGCCAGCAGCGTAGATCCGACGAGCAACACTGAAGCTTTCTTT
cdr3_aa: CASSVDPTSNTEAFF

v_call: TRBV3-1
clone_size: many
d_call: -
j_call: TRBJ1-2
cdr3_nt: TGTGCCAGCAGCCAAGATTTGGCGGGAGCTAACTATGGCTACACCTTC
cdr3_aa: CASSQDLAGANYGYTF

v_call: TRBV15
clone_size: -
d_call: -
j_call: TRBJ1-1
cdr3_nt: TGTGCCACCAGCAGAGGTGGGGGAAACACTGAAGCTTTCTTT
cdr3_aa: CATSRGGGNTEAFF

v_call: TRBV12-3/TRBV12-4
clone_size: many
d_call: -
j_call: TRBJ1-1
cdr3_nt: TGTGCCAGCAGTTTAGCGTATGGGGGTAACACTGAAGCTTTCTTT
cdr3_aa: CASSLAYGGNTEAFF

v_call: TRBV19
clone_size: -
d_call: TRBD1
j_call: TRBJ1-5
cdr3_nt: TGTGCCAGTAGGAGGGGACAGAATAGCAATCAGCCCCAGCATTTT
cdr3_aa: CASRRGQNSNQPQHF

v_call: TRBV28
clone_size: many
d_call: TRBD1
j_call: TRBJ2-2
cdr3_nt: TGTGCCAGCAGTTCCTGGGACAGGGGAAAGAACACCGGGGAGCTGTTTTTT
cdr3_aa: CASSSWDRGKNTGELFF

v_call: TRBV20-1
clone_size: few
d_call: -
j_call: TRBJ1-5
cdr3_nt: TGCAGTGCCACGGGAGGACGCAATCAGCCCCAGCATTTT
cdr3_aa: CSATGGRNQPQHF

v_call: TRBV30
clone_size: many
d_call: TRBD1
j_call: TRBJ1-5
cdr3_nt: TGTGCCTACTCGGACAGGCGTCCGTGGCCCCAGCATTTT
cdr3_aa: CAYSDRRPWPQHF

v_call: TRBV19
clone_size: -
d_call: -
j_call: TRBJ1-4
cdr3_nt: TGTGCCAGTAGTATTTTGGGGCGGGGAAGAAGAGCTAATGAAAAACTGTTTTTT
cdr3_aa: CASSILGRGRRANEKLFF

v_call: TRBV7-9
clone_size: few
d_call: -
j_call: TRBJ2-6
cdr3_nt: TGTGCCAGCAGCCCCCCCGGGGGCCAGCAGGGGAAGTTCTCTGGGGCCAACGTCCTGACTTTC
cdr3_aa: CASSPPGGQQGKFSGANVLTF

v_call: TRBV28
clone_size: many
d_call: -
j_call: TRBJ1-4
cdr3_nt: TGTGCCAGCACCCTGGGGGGGGCTGCAACTAATGAAAAACTGTTTTTT
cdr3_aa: CASTLGGAATNEKLFF

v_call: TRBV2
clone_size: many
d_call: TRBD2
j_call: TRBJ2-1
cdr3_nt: TGTGCCAGCAGACAATCTAGCGGGGGGTTTAATGAGCAGTTCTTC
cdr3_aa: CASRQSSGGFNEQFF

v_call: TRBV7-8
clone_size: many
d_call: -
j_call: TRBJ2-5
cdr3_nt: TGCGCCAGCGGAGGGGGGGGGCGGGAGACCCAGTACTTC
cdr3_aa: CASGGGGRETQYF

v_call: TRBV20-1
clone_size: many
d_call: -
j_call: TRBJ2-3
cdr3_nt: TGCAGTGCTAGAGAGGGGGAGTTGACAAGCACAGATACGCAGTATTTT
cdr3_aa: CSAREGELTSTDTQYF

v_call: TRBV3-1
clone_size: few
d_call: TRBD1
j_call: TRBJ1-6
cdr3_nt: TGTGCCAGCAGCCAAGAACAGGGGAGGAATAATTCACCCCTCCACTTT
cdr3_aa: CASSQEQGRNNSPLHF

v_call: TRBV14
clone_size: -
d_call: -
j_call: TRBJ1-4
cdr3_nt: TGTGCCAGCAGCCAAAGGCAGGGCGGTGAAAAACTGTTTTTT
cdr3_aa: CASSQRQGGEKLFF

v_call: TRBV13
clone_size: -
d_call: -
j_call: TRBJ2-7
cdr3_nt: TGTGCCAGCAGCCAAGAGGGGACACCCTCCTACGAGCAGTACTTC
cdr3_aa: CASSQEGTPSYEQYF

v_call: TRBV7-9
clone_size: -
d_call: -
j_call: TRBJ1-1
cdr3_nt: TGTGCCAGCAGCTCGTACAGGGCGGGGGACACTGAAGCTTTCTTT
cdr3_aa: CASSSYRAGDTEAFF

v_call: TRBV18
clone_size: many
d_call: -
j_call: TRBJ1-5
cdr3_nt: TGTGCCAGCTCACCAATTCATGGGGGTCAGCCCCAGCATTTT
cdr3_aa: CASSPIHGGQPQHF

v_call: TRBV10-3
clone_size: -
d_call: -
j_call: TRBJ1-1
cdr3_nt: TGTGCCATCAGTTACCCCGGAATAACTGAAGCTTTCTTT
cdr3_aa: CAISYPGITEAFF

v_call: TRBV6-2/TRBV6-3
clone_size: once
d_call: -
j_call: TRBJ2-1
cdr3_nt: TGTGCCAGCAGTCTTACCGGAGTACTTAGGAATGAGCAGTTCTTC
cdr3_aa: CASSLTGVLRNEQFF

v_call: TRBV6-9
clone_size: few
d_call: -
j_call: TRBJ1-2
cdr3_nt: TGTGCCAGCAGTTCCTCAGTGGGCTACACCTTC
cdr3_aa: CASSSSVGYTF

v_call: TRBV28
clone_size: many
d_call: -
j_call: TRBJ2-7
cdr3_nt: TGTGCCAGCATGGGTCCGGACCTCGCCTACGAGCAGTACTTC
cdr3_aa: CASMGPDLAYEQYF

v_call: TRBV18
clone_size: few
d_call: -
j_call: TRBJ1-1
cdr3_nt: TGTGCCAGCTCACCACCTGGGGATGCTGAAGCTTTCTTT
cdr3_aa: CASSPPGDAEAFF

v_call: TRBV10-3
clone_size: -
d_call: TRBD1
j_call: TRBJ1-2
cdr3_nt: TGTGCCATCAGTGAAGACAGGGGGCTTGGCTACACCTTC
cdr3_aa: CAISEDRGLGYTF

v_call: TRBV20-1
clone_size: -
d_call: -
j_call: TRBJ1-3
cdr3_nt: TGCAGTGCTAGAGGTGCGAACACCATATATTTT
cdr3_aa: CSARGANTIYF

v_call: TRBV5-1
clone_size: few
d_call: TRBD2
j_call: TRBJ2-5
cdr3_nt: TGCGCCAGCAGCACGTGGACTAGCGCCTCGAGGGATGGAGAGACCCAGTACTTC
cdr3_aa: CASSTWTSASRDGETQYF

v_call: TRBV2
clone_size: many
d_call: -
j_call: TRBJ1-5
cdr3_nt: TGTGCCAGCAGGGGACTGAGCAATCAGCCCCAGCATTTT
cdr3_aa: CASRGLSNQPQHF

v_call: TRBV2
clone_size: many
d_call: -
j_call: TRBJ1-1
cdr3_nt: TGTGCCAGCAGGGCCGAACAGGGAATCGGCACTGAAGCTTTCTTT
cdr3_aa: CASRAEQGIGTEAFF

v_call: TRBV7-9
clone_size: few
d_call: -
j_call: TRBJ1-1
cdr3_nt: TGTGCCAGCAGCTTATGGGAAGTATTGAACACTGAAGCTTTCTTT
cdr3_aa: CASSLWEVLNTEAFF

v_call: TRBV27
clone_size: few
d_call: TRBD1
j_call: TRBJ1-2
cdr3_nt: TGTGCCAGCGGTTCGTCCCAGGGGGCTGGCTATGGCTACACCTTC
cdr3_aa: CASGSSQGAGYGYTF

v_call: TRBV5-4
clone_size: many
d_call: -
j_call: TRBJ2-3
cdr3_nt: TGTGCCAGCAGCTTCACTAGTGAGCGCACAGATACGCAGTATTTT
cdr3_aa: CASSFTSERTDTQYF

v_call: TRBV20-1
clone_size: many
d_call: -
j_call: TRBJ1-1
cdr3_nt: TGCAGTGCTCGAAGGTTGAACACTGAAGCTTTCTTT
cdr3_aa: CSARRLNTEAFF

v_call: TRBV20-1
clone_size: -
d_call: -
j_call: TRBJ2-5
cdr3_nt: TGCAGTGCTAGACGTTTGGGGGGGGCCCAAGAGACCCAGTACTTC
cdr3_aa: CSARRLGGAQETQYF

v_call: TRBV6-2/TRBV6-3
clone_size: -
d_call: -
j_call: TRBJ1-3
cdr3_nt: TGTGCCAGCAGGCCGACTCAGGGAGCCTCTGGAAACACCATATATTTT
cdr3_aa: CASRPTQGASGNTIYF

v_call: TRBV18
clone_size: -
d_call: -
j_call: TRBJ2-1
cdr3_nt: TGTGCCAGCTCACCCCGGCTCTACAATGAGCAGTTCTTC
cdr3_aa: CASSPRLYNEQFF

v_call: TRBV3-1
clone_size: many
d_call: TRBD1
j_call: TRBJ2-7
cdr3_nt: TGTGCCAGCAGCCAAGGGCAGGGGGTGTACTTC
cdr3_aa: CASSQGQGVYF

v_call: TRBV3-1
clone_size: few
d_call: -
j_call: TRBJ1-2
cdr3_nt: TGTGCCAGCAGCCCGCCCATGGACGGCGGCTATGGCCACACCTTC
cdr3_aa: CASSPPMDGGYGHTF